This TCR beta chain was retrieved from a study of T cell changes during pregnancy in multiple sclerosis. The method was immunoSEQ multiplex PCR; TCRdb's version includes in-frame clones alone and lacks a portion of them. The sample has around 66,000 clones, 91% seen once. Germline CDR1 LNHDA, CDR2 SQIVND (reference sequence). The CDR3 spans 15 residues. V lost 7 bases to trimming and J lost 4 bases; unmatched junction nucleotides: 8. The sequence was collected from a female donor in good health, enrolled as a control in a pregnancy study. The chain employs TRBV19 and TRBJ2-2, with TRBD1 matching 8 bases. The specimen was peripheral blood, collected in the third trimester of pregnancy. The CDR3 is CASTQGQGGTGELFF. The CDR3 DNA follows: TGTGCCAGTACCCAAGGACAGGGAGGCACCGGGGAGCTGTTTTTT.